This T cell receptor (beta chain) is from a study of identical twins. The study's findings and limits: Twin-shared out-of-frame alpha sequences were enriched for low generation probability. Models predicted less out-of-frame TCR alpha sharing in monozygotic twins than was found.

Template switching, a step in the protocol, added a universal primer site, and cDNA carried unique molecular identifiers. Via MiXCR, TCRdb re-called the 5' RACE reads, giving one row per CDR3 protein. This sample has about 470,000 distinct CDR3 sequences; around 24% occur once, and the top ten carry 2.9%. The CDR3 consists of 14 residues. About this clonotype itself: Its antigen remains unknown.

This sample was also put to use in a study of T cells expressing NK-cell markers. That study reports: HCMV seropositivity marked seven of the eight sequenced donors; one was seronegative.

The V call is TRBV21-1, the J call TRBJ2-7; TRBD1, the table's D call, lacks a check against the DNA. TRBV21-1 is a known pseudogene. Input material: CD4+ T cells sorted from blood. The clonotype comes from a woman between 18 and 29 years old in good health. As DNA, the CDR3 is TGTGCCAGCATACTAGAACCAGGGAGAAGAGAGCAGTACTTC. This encodes CASILEPGRREQYF.